Below, 9 T cell receptor beta chains from the same sample are listed, as sequenced in a study of cytomegalovirus exposure and HLA in healthy donors. PCR was performed using 60 Vbeta and 13 Jbeta primers. The method was immunoSEQ multiplex PCR; TCRdb's version includes in-frame clones alone and lacks a portion of them. The table records around 88,000 clones, roughly 70% of them present only once. The material sequenced was PBMCs. The receptors were sampled from a male donor in good health and CMV-seronegative.

This chain links TRBV4-2 with TRBJ2-7, with 8 bases aligning to TRBD2. The germline V gene has CDR1 LGHNA and CDR2 YNFKEQ. J lost 3 bases, V lost 0 bases, and 4 bases had no gene match. This CDR3 has 15 amino acids. The CDR3 nucleotides are TGTGCCAGCAGCCAAGATGTAGCGGGACACTACGAGCAGTACTTC. This translates into CASSQDVAGHYEQYF.

J is TRBJ1-1 and V is TRBV5-5, with a tentative D call TRBD1 (6 bases). Germline V gives CDR1 SGHKS, CDR2 YYEKEE (reference sequence). V dropped 4 bases and J dropped 1 base, with 17 bases sitting between them. The CDR3 runs to 16 residues. Here the CDR3 reads CASSPRQAEKNTEAFF. The CDR3 region has the DNA TGTGCCAGCAGCCCCAGACAGGCCGAAAAGAACACTGAAGCTTTCTTT.

The V gene is TRBV5-4, the J gene TRBJ2-7, with 8 bases lining up with TRBD2. Germline V CDR1 and CDR2: SGHNT, YYREEE (reference sequence). The trim removed 0 bases at V and 4 bases at J, leaving 9 bases unmatched. The CDR3 is 16 residues long. The CDR3 sequence is CASSLGGAGVLYEQYF. For the CDR3, the DNA is TGTGCCAGCAGCTTGGGCGGAGCGGGAGTTCTGTACGAGCAGTACTTC.

There are a few counts of this clone. The V gene is TRBV6-1, the J gene TRBJ1-4, with 9 bases identical to TRBD1. The CDR3 is 12 residues long. The junction had 9 bases not matched to a gene; V was cut back by 7 bases and J by 15 bases. Germline V gene lookup returns CDR1 MNHNS and CDR2 SASEGT. Here the CDR3 reads CASTFTGGSMFF. In DNA, the CDR3 is TGTGCCAGCACCTTCACAGGGGGCAGCATGTTTTTT.

The chain couples TRBV5-5 to TRBJ1-5; TRBD1 is a possible D gene (5 bases). V lost 2 bases, J lost 6 bases, and 6 bases lay in between. Germline loops: CDR1 SGHKS, CDR2 YYEKEE (reference sequence). CDR3 length: 12 amino acids. CDR3 residues: CASSFQGQPQHF. The CDR3 DNA reads as TGTGCCAGCAGCTTCCAGGGTCAGCCCCAGCATTTT.

The chain recombines TRBV5-4 with TRBJ1-2; 8 bases align to TRBD1. The CDR3 totals 13 residues. The germline V gene encodes CDR1 SGHNT and CDR2 YYREEE (reference sequence). V lost 1 base and J lost 7; bases outside the gene matches: 3. The CDR3 sequence: CASSLTGGGGYTF. CDR3 DNA sequence: TGTGCCAGCAGCTTGACAGGGGGTGGTGGCTACACCTTC. The variable domain in full, with the rest retrieved from reference TRBV5-4 and TRBJ1-2, is ETGVTQSPTHLIKTRGQQVTLRCSSQSGHNTVSWYQQALGQGPQFIFQYYREEENGRGNFPPRFSGLQFPNYSSELNVNALELDDSALYLCASSLTGGGGYTFGSGTRLTVV.

Only a few counts were recorded for this clone. The chain employs TRBV7-2 and TRBJ2-7, with TRBD2 matching over 8 bases. The V and J ends lost 1 base and 2 bases, in that order; junction bases with no gene match: 4. The CDR3 extends over 15 amino acids. Germline V gene data show CDR1 as SGHTA and CDR2 as FQGNSA. The CDR3 spells CASSLEGREAYEQYF. CDR3 sequence (DNA): TGTGCCAGCAGCTTAGAGGGGCGGGAGGCCTACGAGCAGTACTTC.

CDR3 bases: TGTGCCAGCAGTTCAGGGGGGCGCGGGACCGGGGAGCTGTTTTTT. Translating it yields CASSSGGRGTGELFF. The rearrangement uses TRBV27 and TRBJ2-2, with D possibly TRBD1 on 7 matching bases. The V gene's germline CDR1 is MNHEY and CDR2 SMNVEV (reference sequence). Trimming left V 4 bases short and J 5 bases short, with 14 bases between. This CDR3 has 15 residues.

The genes are TRBV6-5 and TRBJ2-7, with 7 bases identical to TRBD1. The CDR3 contains 16 residues. Germline lookup yields CDR1 MNHEY and CDR2 SVGAGI. V gave up 3 bases and J gave up 3 bases; unmatched junction bases: 11. CDR3 residues: CASSYPRQGGSYEQYF. CDR3 bases: TGTGCCAGCAGTTATCCTCGACAGGGTGGGAGCTACGAGCAGTACTTC.